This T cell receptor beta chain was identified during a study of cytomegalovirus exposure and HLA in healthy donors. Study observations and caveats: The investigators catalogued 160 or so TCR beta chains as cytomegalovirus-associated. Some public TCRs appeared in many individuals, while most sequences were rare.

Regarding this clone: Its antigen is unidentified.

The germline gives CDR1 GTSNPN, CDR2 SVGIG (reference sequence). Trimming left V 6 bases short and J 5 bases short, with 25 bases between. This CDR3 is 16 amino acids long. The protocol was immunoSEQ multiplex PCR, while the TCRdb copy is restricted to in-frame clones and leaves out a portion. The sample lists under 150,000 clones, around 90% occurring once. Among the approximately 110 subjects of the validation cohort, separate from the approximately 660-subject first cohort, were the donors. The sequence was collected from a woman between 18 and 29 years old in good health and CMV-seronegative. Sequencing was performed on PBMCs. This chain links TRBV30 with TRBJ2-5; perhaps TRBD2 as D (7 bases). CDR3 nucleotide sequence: TGTGCCTGCCCCGGGAGAGCTAGGGGGGGCCGGGAGACCCAGTACTTC. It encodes CACPGRARGGRETQYF.